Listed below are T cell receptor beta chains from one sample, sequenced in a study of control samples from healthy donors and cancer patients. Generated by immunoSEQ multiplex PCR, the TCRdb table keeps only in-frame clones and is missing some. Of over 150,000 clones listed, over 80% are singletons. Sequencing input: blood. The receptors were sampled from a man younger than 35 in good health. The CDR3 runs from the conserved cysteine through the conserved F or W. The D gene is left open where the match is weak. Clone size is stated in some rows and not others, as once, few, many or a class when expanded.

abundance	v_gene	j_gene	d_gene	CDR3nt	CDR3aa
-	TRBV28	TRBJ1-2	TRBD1	TGTGCCAGCGGATCGAGAGGACAGGGGGCCTTTGGCTACACCTTC	CASGSRGQGAFGYTF
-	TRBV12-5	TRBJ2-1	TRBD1	TGTGCTAGTGGATTTGGTCTAGGGACAGGGGTTTACAATGAGCAGTTCTTC	CASGFGLGTGVYNEQFF
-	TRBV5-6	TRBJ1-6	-	TGTGCCAGCAGCTTTAGTCAGGGCGGTTCACCCCTCCACTTT	CASSFSQGGSPLHF
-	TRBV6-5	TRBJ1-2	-	TGTGCCACCGACGGAGGATACTATGGCTACACCTTC	CATDGGYYGYTF
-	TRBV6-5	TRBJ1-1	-	TGTGCCAGCAGTACCGACACTACTGAAGCTTTCTTT	CASSTDTTEAFF
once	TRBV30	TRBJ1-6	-	TGTGCCTGGAGTACGACCGGGACGGGGAATTCACCCCTCCACTTT	CAWSTTGTGNSPLHF
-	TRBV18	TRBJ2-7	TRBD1	TGTGCCAGCTCACAGGGGGCAGGCGAGCAGTACTTC	CASSQGAGEQYF
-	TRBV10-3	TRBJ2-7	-	TGTGCCATCAGCCCCGGGACTGACTCCTACGAGCAGTACTTC	CAISPGTDSYEQYF
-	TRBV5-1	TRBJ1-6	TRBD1	TGCGCCAGCAGCTTTCAGGGACAGGGTAATTCACCCCTCCACTTT	CASSFQGQGNSPLHF
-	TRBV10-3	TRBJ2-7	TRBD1	TGTGCCATCAGTGACTCGATCCAGGGGGCTGGGTACGAGCAGTACTTC	CAISDSIQGAGYEQYF
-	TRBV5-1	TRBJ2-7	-	TGCGCCAGCAGCGGCGGCTCGGTCTCCTCCTACGAGCAGTACTTC	CASSGGSVSSYEQYF
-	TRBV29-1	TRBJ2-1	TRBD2	TGCAGCGCCCCCAGGTGGGGGACTAGCGAGCGGTTCTTC	CSAPRWGTSERFF
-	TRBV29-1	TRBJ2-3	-	TGCAGCGTCCTGCTGACAGACACAGATACGCAGTATTTT	CSVLLTDTDTQYF
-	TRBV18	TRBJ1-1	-	TGTGCCAGCTCACCACACAGTTCGGACAAAGCTTTCTTT	CASSPHSSDKAFF
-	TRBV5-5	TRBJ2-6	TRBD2	TGTGCCAGCAGCGGGAGGGCAGCTAGAGGGGCCAACGTCCTGACTTTC	CASSGRAARGANVLTF
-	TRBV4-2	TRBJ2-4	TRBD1	TGTGCCAGCAGCCAAGATGGGGACAGGGTCGGGGATATTCAGTACTTC	CASSQDGDRVGDIQYF
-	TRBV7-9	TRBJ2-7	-	TGTGCCAGCAGCGCGAGGACCTCCTACGAGCAGTACTTC	CASSARTSYEQYF
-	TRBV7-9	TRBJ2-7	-	TGTGCCAGCAGCTTAGGGGTGTCGGCTGGGGAGCAGTACTTC	CASSLGVSAGEQYF
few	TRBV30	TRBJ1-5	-	TGTGCCTGGAGTGGGACTTCTAGCAATCAGCCCCAGCATTTT	CAWSGTSSNQPQHF
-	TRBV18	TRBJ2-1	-	TGTGCCAGCTCACCCCTCGGGGCCGACAATGAGCAGTTCTTC	CASSPLGADNEQFF
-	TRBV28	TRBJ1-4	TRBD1	TGTGCCAGCAGTGGGGGGGGCTCACAGGGGTATAATGAAAAACTGTTTTTT	CASSGGGSQGYNEKLFF
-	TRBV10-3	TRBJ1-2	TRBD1	TGTGCCTCCTTGACAGGGGGCGATAGTGGCTACACCTTC	CASLTGGDSGYTF
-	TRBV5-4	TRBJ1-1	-	TGTGCCAGCAGCTTGCAGGGGACTTTGAACACTGAAGCTTTCTTT	CASSLQGTLNTEAFF
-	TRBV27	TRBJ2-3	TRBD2	TGTGCCAGGATACTAGCGGGGGGAAACACAGATACGCAGTATTTT	CARILAGGNTDTQYF
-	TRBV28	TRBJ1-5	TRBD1	TGTGCCAGCAGTGGGCTTGGGACAGCAAGTATCCCCCAGCATTTT	CASSGLGTASIPQHF
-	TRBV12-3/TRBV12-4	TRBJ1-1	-	TGTGCCAGCAGTTTAGACAGGGAAGGAGCTTTCTTT	CASSLDREGAFF
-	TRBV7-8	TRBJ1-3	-	TGTGCCAGCAGCTTAGCGACCAGAACTGGAAACACCATATATTTT	CASSLATRTGNTIYF
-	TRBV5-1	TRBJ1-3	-	TGCGCCAGCAGCTTGACAGGGTCTGGAAACACCATATATTTT	CASSLTGSGNTIYF
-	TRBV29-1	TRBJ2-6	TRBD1	TGCAGCGTCCCGTGGACAGGGGGCTCTGGGGCCAACGTCCTGACTTTC	CSVPWTGGSGANVLTF
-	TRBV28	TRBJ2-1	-	TGTGCCAGCAAGCAGGGTTCCGGTCTATACAATGAGCAGTTCTTC	CASKQGSGLYNEQFF
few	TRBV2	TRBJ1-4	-	TGTGCCAACCGGGCTTCAACTAATGAAAAACTGTTTTTT	CANRASTNEKLFF
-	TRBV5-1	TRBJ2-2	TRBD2	TGCGCCAGCAGCTTTGGCGGGGGGGCGAACGGGGAGCTGTTTTTT	CASSFGGGANGELFF
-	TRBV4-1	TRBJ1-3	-	TGCGCCAGCAGCCAAGATCCTGTGGCGGGAAACACCATATATTTT	CASSQDPVAGNTIYF
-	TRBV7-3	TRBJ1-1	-	TGTGCCAGCAGCTTACAACAGGACGATGAAGCTTTCTTT	CASSLQQDDEAFF
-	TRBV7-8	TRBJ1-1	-	TGTGCCAGCAGCCTCCGGGTTTGGAACACTGAAGCTTTCTTT	CASSLRVWNTEAFF
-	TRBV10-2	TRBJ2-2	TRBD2	TGCGCCAGCAGTGTCAGCGGGAAGCGGGCCGGGGAGCTGTTTTTT	CASSVSGKRAGELFF
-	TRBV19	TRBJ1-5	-	TGTGCCAGTAGTATACCAGGGATTCAGCCCCAGCATTTT	CASSIPGIQPQHF
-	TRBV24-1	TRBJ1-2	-	TGTGCCACCAGTGATATGACAGGATATGGCTACACCTTC	CATSDMTGYGYTF
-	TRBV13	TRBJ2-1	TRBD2	TGTGCCAGCAGCTCACCCCTACTAGCGGCACGGTACAATGAGCAGTTCTTC	CASSSPLLAARYNEQFF
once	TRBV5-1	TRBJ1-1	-	TGCGCCAGCAGCTTGGATAGCAGAACCTACACTGAAGCTTTCTTT	CASSLDSRTYTEAFF
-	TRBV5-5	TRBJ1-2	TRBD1	TGTGCCAGCAGCTTTATGAACAGGGGAAATGGCTACACCTTC	CASSFMNRGNGYTF
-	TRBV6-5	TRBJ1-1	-	TGTGCCAGCAGTTACATCGGCAGGGAAGCTTTCTTT	CASSYIGREAFF
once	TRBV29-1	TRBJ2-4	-	TGCAGCGTTGTGGTCGCTACCAAGGCCAAAAACATTCAGTACTTC	CSVVVATKAKNIQYF
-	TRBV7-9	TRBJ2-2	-	TGTGCCAGCAGCCCCCGTCCCGGGGAGCTGTTTTTT	CASSPRPGELFF
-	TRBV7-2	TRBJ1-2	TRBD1	TGTGCCAGCAGCTTAACAGGGGGCGACTATGGCTACACCTTC	CASSLTGGDYGYTF
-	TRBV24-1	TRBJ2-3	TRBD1	TGTGCCACCAGTGGACCAACAGGGGGTCGTACAGATACGCAGTATTTT	CATSGPTGGRTDTQYF
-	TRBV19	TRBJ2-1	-	TGTGCCAGTAGTACCGGGCAGTCTTGGGATGAGCAGTTCTTC	CASSTGQSWDEQFF
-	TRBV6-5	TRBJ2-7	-	TGTGCCAGCAGTTACTCGATGGGGGGGCCCCTCGGGGAGCAGTACTTC	CASSYSMGGPLGEQYF
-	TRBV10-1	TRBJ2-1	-	TGCGCCAGCAGTGAGTCTATTGCGGGACGAAGCTCCTACAATGAGCAGTTCTTC	CASSESIAGRSSYNEQFF
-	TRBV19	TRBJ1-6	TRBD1	TGTGCCAGTAGTTCGGACAGGGAATCACCCCTCCACTTT	CASSSDRESPLHF
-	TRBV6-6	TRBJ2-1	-	TGTGCCAGCAGTCGAGTCTTTGGCGGTACCTACAATGAGCAGTTCTTC	CASSRVFGGTYNEQFF
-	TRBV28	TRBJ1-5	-	TGTGCCAGCAGTTTAGGCGGGGGGTGGGACGGTCAGCCCCAGCATTTT	CASSLGGGWDGQPQHF
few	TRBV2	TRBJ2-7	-	TGTGCCAGCAGTGTGTCGGCGGGCGAGCAGTACTTC	CASSVSAGEQYF
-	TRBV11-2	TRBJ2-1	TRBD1	TGTGCCAGCAGCTCCCGACAGGGCTCCTACAATGAGCAGTTCTTC	CASSSRQGSYNEQFF
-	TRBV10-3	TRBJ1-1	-	TGTGCCATCACGGCAGGCCTTGGCACTGAAGCTTTCTTT	CAITAGLGTEAFF